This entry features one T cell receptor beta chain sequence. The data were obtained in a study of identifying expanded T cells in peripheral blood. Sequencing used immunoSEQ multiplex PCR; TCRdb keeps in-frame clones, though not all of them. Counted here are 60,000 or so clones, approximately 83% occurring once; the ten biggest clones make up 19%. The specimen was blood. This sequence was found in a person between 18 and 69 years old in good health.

The CDR3 loop is CASSPPRNGTGGEIDTQYF. The CDR3 coding sequence is TGTGCCAGCTCACCACCTAGGAATGGGACAGGGGGCGAAATAGATACGCAGTATTTT. The V gene is TRBV18, the J gene TRBJ2-3; 12 nucleotides line up with TRBD1. Trimming took 0 bases from V and 5 from J; bases not matched to a gene: 12. This CDR3 is built from 19 residues. Germline lookup yields CDR1 KGHSH and CDR2 LQKENI.